This T cell receptor beta chain is from a study of chronic HIV infection and antiretroviral therapy. Each CDR3 protein is one row after TCRdb ran MiXCR on the 5' RACE reads. Among 45,000 to 60,000 distinct CDR3 sequences, 19% were seen once, and the ten largest hold more than 2.5%. The CDR3 has 15 amino acids. Germline V gene sequence: CDR1 KGHDR, CDR2 SFDVKD. Trimming removed 1 base at V and 2 bases at J, with 9 bases between. Sequencing input: peripheral blood. The genes are TRBV24-1 and TRBJ2-3; weak D call: TRBD1 (5 bases). The sequence came from an adult who had HIV and had not received antiretroviral therapy, or was an uninfected healthy control (not recorded which). DNA for the CDR3: TGTGCCACCAGTGATTTCCCAGGGTCCACAGATACGCAGTATTTT. This encodes CATSDFPGSTDTQYF.